The text below deals with one T cell receptor (beta chain). This clone appeared a single time. Its specific antigen is unknown. One base away there is no much larger clone; base qualities are not given. The cohort consisted of more than 650 healthy bone marrow donors. At the time of sampling, every cohort member was nominally healthy, though immune exposures that went unrecorded were likely present. The donor tested CMV seropositive and was one of the 289 seropositive cohort members. A peripheral blood sample was collected from each donor, and TCR beta sequencing was performed on peripheral blood mononuclear cells. Genomic DNA extraction from the blood cell samples was performed with the Qiagen DNeasy Blood Extraction Kit. The source of the sample is a study of cytomegalovirus exposure and HLA in healthy donors listed by TCRdb under 2017. Study-level background: In an earlier analysis of approximately 500 of the donors, roughly 300 Gb of sequence data and about 110 million unique TCR beta sequences from roughly 200 million T cells were reported. About 300 gigabases of sequencing data and 78 million or so unique TCR sequences were included in an early release covering about 700 HLA-typed donors. Of the roughly 400 genotyped donors, over 65% fell in the genetic ancestry cluster associated with self-reported Caucasian donors. The study aimed to test whether cataloging public T cell receptors could reveal signatures of past pathogen exposure. Using immunosequencing, the study profiled T cell repertoires from 500 to 800 subjects and related those repertoires to cytomegalovirus serostatus. Along with the approximately 700-subject first cohort, a separate validation cohort of roughly 110 different subjects was used. High-throughput TCR immunosequencing, statistical association of individual TCRs with disease status, and machine learning were combined to predict cytomegalovirus infection status. A later analysis re-examined previously published TCR beta repertoires from about 700 donors and added high-resolution HLA genotyping to investigate patterns of TCR occurrence. Rather than drawing on any new phenotypic data, the later analysis identified candidate immune exposures from TCR beta sequences and the way those sequences occurred across donors. An earlier analysis of more than 450 of the donors used high-throughput TCR beta sequencing to judge whether each TCR beta V gene segment behaved as functional or pseudogenic. Donor age, sex, ethnicity and CMV serostatus were collected together with the repertoire data. Genome-wide SNP genotypes for about three fifths of the roughly 670 donors were used in a later genetic analysis, which treated that subset as a discovery cohort. All discovery cohort repertoires had been generated using a single sequencing platform. Both class I and class II loci were covered by HLA typing, at four-digit resolution. Typing coverage differed by locus: A, B, C, DRB1 and DQB1 were typed in about 620-630 donors, DQA1 in about 550, DPA1 in some 570, and DPB1 in just under 480. Because of strong linkage in the cohort, five DR-DQ haplotypes were treated as single units for association and clustering. On average, around 240,000 unique TCR beta nucleotide sequences were sequenced per donor among a few hundred genotyped donors of the cohort, with roughly 18% of those sequences being non-productive. General findings and caveats noted by the study authors: When HLA alleles, especially DR and DQ, strongly co-occurred, TCR associations were difficult to assign to individual alleles. A further reported finding was that TCR beta sequences accurately predicted the HLA-A and HLA-B alleles for most subjects in the first cohort. This cohort had only TCR beta chains sequenced, and the lack of alpha or paired-chain data limited which features could be detected. In an earlier analysis of fewer than 750 of the donors, most TCR beta V segments were observed in productive rearrangements about 90% or about 30% of the time, broadly matching IMGT annotations. Some IMGT-functional V segments, including TRBV6-2 and TRBV6-3, could not be distinguished by the 87-base-pair reads and were therefore excluded. Compared with equally common non-associated chains, HLA-associated TCR beta chains in a later analysis were more clonally expanded and had lower generation probabilities. Because HLA typing was missing for some donors at each locus, association tests included only the typed subset. Correlated functional status among segregating V segments might be attributable to linkage disequilibrium, but an unknown experimental factor could not be ruled out. According to a later analysis, parvovirus B19, influenza, CMV and Epstein-Barr virus appeared linked to several top co-occurrence clusters. In a later genetic analysis, a missense DCLRE1C variant was associated with V-gene and J-gene trimming of TCR beta chains, and the association was replicated in an independent cohort. A later analysis found that most CMV-associated TCR beta chains appeared HLA-restricted, with HLA associations seemingly driven largely by CMV exposure. Compared with the 666-donor mean, donors in an Asian-associated ancestry cluster had fewer N-insertions in productive TCRs, according to a later genetic analysis. The classifier was reported to diagnose cytomegalovirus status with high specificity and sensitivity in both the original and validation cohorts. According to the authors, the approach could potentially be generalized to other disease states and immunological phenotypes. About 17 rarely observed V segments, including chromosome 9 orphons, were excluded from the earlier analysis of several hundred of the donors because counts were too low. In vitro tests confirmed that a few of the cytomegalovirus-associated TCR beta chains recognize cytomegalovirus antigens. Specific HLA alleles were associated with 16,951 TCR beta sequences at a false discovery rate of 0.05 in a later analysis. While some public TCRs were present in many individuals, most TCR sequences turned up only very rarely across donors. A later analysis found that TCR association rates varied across HLA loci, with DRB1 alleles showing the most associated TCRs and HLA-C alleles the fewest. Sequencing depth was assumed to be roughly uniform across donors in the presence/absence analyses, though that assumption may not hold. The study listed 150 to 200 TCR beta chains as associated with cytomegalovirus. CMV serostatus was the only immune exposure information available for the cohort. A cluster of highly shared sequence variants was judged likely to be a technical artifact of the sequencing pipeline.

The germline V gene encodes CDR1 SGHTA and CDR2 FQGNSA. The CDR3 measures 16 amino acids from cysteine to phenylalanine. Only the CDR3 DNA stays, 48 bases, in frame from base 1. Library creation used the immunoSEQ multiplex PCR assay. For the multiplex PCR, a mixture combining 60 forward primers for TCR Vbeta segments and 13 reverse primers for TCR Jbeta segments was used. Amplification of the CDR3 region of rearranged TCR beta genes was performed with a multiplex PCR assay on genomic DNA. The amplified TCR beta libraries were sequenced on the Illumina HiSeq System as 87-base-pair reads. On the authors' methods: A later analysis counted about 80 million unique TCR beta chains across the 690 or so repertoires, and some 11 million of these chains were shared by at least two donors. A nearest-neighbor algorithm error-corrected the raw reads and collapsed the reads into unique sequences, merging closely related sequences to remove PCR and sequencing errors. To assign V, D and J gene segments, CDR3 sequences were aligned to IMGT reference sequences. Each retained sequence needed at least a six-nucleotide match to both a V gene segment and a J gene segment. Rearrangements were classified as productive when the CDR3 lacked stop codons and remained in frame with V and J, and all other rearrangements were classified as non-productive. Following IMGT convention, CDR3 was defined as the stretch from the second conserved V-encoded cysteine up to the conserved J-encoded phenylalanine. In an earlier analysis of more than 550 of the donors, sequences lacking an unambiguous match to a single V gene segment were excluded. In an earlier analysis of approximately 560 of the donors, a V segment was called functional when productive rearrangements were above 56.7%, and segregating when the standard deviation between donors exceeded 5%. To diagnose cytomegalovirus status from the catalog of TCR beta chain sequences, a statistical classification framework was built. V and J gene assignment, in a later analysis, came from comparing TCR nucleotide sequences with IMGT/GENE-DB human TR gene sequences. Using the TCRdist pipeline, a later analysis assigned CDR3 sequences along with most-parsimonious VDJ recombination scenarios. In a later analysis, each TCR beta chain was defined by its CDR3 amino acid sequence together with its V-gene family, and reads lacking a unique V-gene family were excluded. A later analysis removed 500 to 650 highly shared, low-generation-probability nucleotide sequences to deal with suspected cross-contamination and a sequencing artifact. A later analysis calculated a clonal expansion index for each public chain from normalized within-repertoire ranks of inferred template counts. In a later analysis, generation probabilities were computed with a VDJ recombination model fitted to out-of-frame rearrangements, and the resulting probabilities were checked against IGoR. In a later analysis, TCR-TCR, TCR-HLA and TCR-CMV co-occurrence was scored with hypergeometric tests, and a repertoire-size bias correction was applied to TCR pairs. False discovery rates were estimated in a later analysis by permuting HLA or CMV assignments 20 times. In a later analysis, co-occurring TCRs were grouped using DBSCAN, with TCRdist sequence similarity added in when clustering inside HLA-allele-positive subsets. Co-occurrence clustering excluded repertoires with fewer than 30,000 or more than 120,000 public chains, plus five with anomalous nucleotide sharing. Here the immuneACCESS table is served through TCRdb, limited to in-frame sequences with V and J called. Missing clones are a known gap in these copies; in checked studies unresolved V genes cover under half, and the rest lacks a known reason. V and J calls and clone size follow that table, whereas D and trimming were derived from the DNA. In all, the sample holds about 240,000 clones, and 82% of those were seen once. Roughly 5% of the sample comes from the top ten.

The chain employs TRBV7-2 and TRBJ2-5; TRBD2 matches 8 bases in the middle. The closer fit of TRBJ2-7 to the DNA end suggests the J call may be wrong. This clonotype was obtained from a woman aged 35 to 49 in good health and CMV-seropositive. Sequences were obtained from PBMCs. The CDR3 region has the sequence CASSPNRAGLGYEQYF. The nucleotide sequence is given as TGTGCCAGCAGCCCAAATAGGGCGGGACTAGGGTACGAGCAGTACTTC.